The text below deals with one T cell receptor beta chain. This clone was counted only a few times. Which antigen it targets is not known. Nothing much larger sits one base from this clone, and base qualities are not available. CDR1 and CDR2 are read off the germline V gene (reference sequence) as PRHDT and FYEKMQ. The cysteine opens and the valine closes a CDR3 of 15 amino acids. Here the CDR3 DNA is all that survives: 45 bases in frame from base 1. V is reduced by 5 bases and J by 3 bases, leaving a spacing of 17 bases between them. The data derive from a study of cytomegalovirus exposure and HLA in healthy donors (dated by TCRdb to 2017 to 2019). About the full investigation: An earlier analysis of some 600 of the donors reported around 280 Gb of sequence data and 90 million to 120 million unique TCR beta sequences obtained from approximately 180 million T cells. Roughly 300 gigabases of sequencing data and 80 million or so unique TCR sequences were included in an early release covering roughly 700 HLA-typed donors. Of the roughly 400 genotyped donors, approximately 80% fell in the genetic ancestry cluster associated with self-reported Caucasian donors. The study aimed to test whether signatures of past pathogen exposure could be identified by cataloging public T cell receptors. The T cell repertoires of under 750 subjects were profiled by immunosequencing and related to cytomegalovirus serostatus. In addition to the first cohort of roughly 670 subjects, a separate validation cohort of 130 or so different subjects was used. To predict cytomegalovirus infection status, the study brought together high-throughput TCR immunosequencing, statistical association of individual TCRs with disease status, and machine learning. To study patterns of TCR occurrence, a later analysis re-analyzed previously published TCR beta repertoires from 666 donors and added high-resolution HLA genotyping. Rather than using new phenotypic data, the later analysis identified candidate immune exposures from TCR beta sequences and from how often those sequences occurred across donors. An earlier analysis of 587 of the donors applied high-throughput TCR beta sequencing to assess whether each TCR beta V gene segment acted as functional or pseudogenic. Donor age, sex, ethnicity and CMV serostatus were compiled together with the repertoire data. A later genetic analysis used genome-wide SNP genotypes for about 60% of the 666 donors, treating that subset as a discovery cohort. All discovery cohort repertoires had been generated using a single sequencing platform. HLA typing covered class I and class II loci at four-digit resolution. Typing coverage differed by locus: A, B, C, DRB1 and DQB1 were typed in roughly 629-630 donors, DQA1 in approximately 520, DPA1 in around 580, and DPB1 in 450 to 480. Because of strong linkage in the cohort, roughly five DR-DQ haplotypes were treated as single units for association and clustering. Among a few hundred genotyped donors of the cohort, an average of roughly 240,000 unique TCR beta nucleotide sequences were sequenced per donor, roughly 20% of them non-productive.

Library prep was done by the immunoSEQ multiplex PCR assay. A mixture of 60 forward primers for TCR Vbeta segments and 13 reverse primers for TCR Jbeta segments was used in the multiplex PCR. Amplification of the CDR3 region of rearranged TCR beta genes was performed with a multiplex PCR assay on genomic DNA. The Illumina HiSeq System was used to sequence the amplified TCR beta libraries as 87-base-pair reads. The published analysis was carried out like this. Across the 700 or so repertoires, a later analysis counted approximately 83 million unique TCR beta chains, roughly 11 million of which were shared by at least two donors. Raw reads were error-corrected and collapsed into unique sequences by a nearest-neighbor algorithm in which closely related sequences were merged to remove PCR and sequencing errors. CDR3 sequences were aligned to IMGT reference sequences to assign V, D and J gene segments. Each retained sequence needed at least a six-nucleotide match to both a V gene segment and a J gene segment. Rearrangements were classified as productive when the CDR3 lacked stop codons and remained in frame with V and J, and all other rearrangements were classified as non-productive. CDR3 was defined by IMGT convention, running from the second conserved V-encoded cysteine to the conserved J-encoded phenylalanine. The earlier analysis of about 500 of the donors excluded sequences that lacked an unambiguous match to a single V gene segment. An earlier analysis of just under 600 of the donors called V segments functional above 56.7% productive rearrangements and segregating when the between-donor standard deviation exceeded 5%. A statistical classification framework was built to diagnose cytomegalovirus status from the catalog of TCR beta chain sequences. In a later analysis, V and J genes were assigned by comparing TCR nucleotide sequences against IMGT/GENE-DB human TR gene sequences. In a later analysis, CDR3 sequences and most-parsimonious VDJ recombination scenarios were assigned using the TCRdist pipeline. In a later analysis, each TCR beta chain was defined by its CDR3 amino acid sequence together with its V-gene family, and reads lacking a unique V-gene family were excluded. A later analysis removed 592 highly shared, low-generation-probability nucleotide sequences to deal with suspected cross-contamination and a sequencing artifact. In a later analysis, a clonal expansion index for each public chain was calculated from normalized within-repertoire ranks of inferred template counts. In a later analysis, generation probabilities were computed using a VDJ recombination model fitted to out-of-frame rearrangements, and the results were checked against IGoR. Hypergeometric tests were used in a later analysis to score TCR-TCR, TCR-HLA and TCR-CMV co-occurrence, with a repertoire-size bias correction applied to the TCR pairs. False discovery rates were estimated in a later analysis by permuting HLA or CMV assignments 20 times. A later analysis grouped co-occurring TCRs with DBSCAN, adding TCRdist sequence similarity when clustering within HLA-allele-positive subsets. Co-occurrence clustering excluded repertoires with fewer than 30,000 or more than 120,000 public chains, plus five with anomalous nucleotide sharing. TCRdb took this table from immuneACCESS and kept in-frame rearrangements with V and J called. Such tables lack part of the clones; where checked against another copy, unresolved V genes explain under half of the gap, and the rest is unexplained. V and J calls and clone size follow that table, whereas D and trimming were derived from the DNA. Here the sample has 150,000 to 200,000 clones; 10% to 15% occur a single time. The ten largest make up under 10% of the sample.

The paper as a whole reports these results and caveats: A few of the identified cytomegalovirus-associated TCR beta chains were confirmed in vitro to be specific for cytomegalovirus antigens. A further reported finding was that TCR beta sequences accurately predicted the HLA-A and HLA-B alleles for most subjects in the first cohort. For the cohort, immune exposure information was limited to CMV serostatus. HLA typing was unavailable for some donors at each locus, so association tests used only the typed subset. Some 15 rarely observed V segments, including chromosome 9 orphons, were excluded from the earlier analysis of almost 600 of the donors because counts were too low. Only TCR beta chains were sequenced in this cohort, and the absence of alpha or paired-chain data limited detectable features. The authors suggested that the approach could potentially be extended to other disease states and immunological phenotypes. In a later analysis, several top co-occurrence clusters were reported to appear linked to parvovirus B19, influenza, CMV and Epstein-Barr virus. Some IMGT-functional V segments, including TRBV6-2 and TRBV6-3, could not be told apart with the 87-base-pair reads, so those segments were excluded. A later analysis associated roughly 17,000 TCR beta sequences with specific HLA alleles at a false discovery rate of 0.05. A later analysis found that TCR association rates varied across HLA loci, with DRB1 alleles showing the most associated TCRs and HLA-C alleles the fewest. In a later analysis, HLA-associated TCR beta chains showed more clonal expansion and lower generation probabilities than non-associated chains that were equally common. According to a later genetic analysis, donors in an Asian-associated ancestry cluster had fewer N-insertions in productive TCRs than the approximately 670-donor mean. Assigning TCR associations to individual alleles was difficult when HLA alleles, especially DR and DQ, strongly co-occurred. A total of 150 to 200 TCR beta chains were listed by the study as associated with cytomegalovirus. Presence/absence analyses assumed roughly uniform sequencing depth across donors, an assumption that may not hold. In a later genetic analysis, a missense DCLRE1C variant was associated with V-gene and J-gene trimming of TCR beta chains, and the association was replicated in an independent cohort. A cluster of highly shared sequence variants was judged likely to represent a technical artifact of the sequencing pipeline. Broadly in line with IMGT annotations, most TCR beta V segments showed up in productive rearrangements about 87% or about 30% of the time in an earlier analysis of under 700 of the donors. In both the original and validation cohorts, the classifier was reported to diagnose cytomegalovirus status with high specificity and sensitivity. While some public TCRs were present in many individuals, most TCR sequences turned up only very rarely across donors. In a later analysis, most CMV-associated TCR beta chains were found to appear HLA-restricted, with HLA associations seemingly driven largely by CMV exposure. Linkage disequilibrium might explain the correlated functional status among segregating V segments, but an unknown experimental factor could not be ruled out.

The cohort consisted of some 670 healthy bone marrow donors. At the time of sampling, all cohort members were nominally healthy, though unrecorded immune exposures were likely present. The donor was CMV seropositive and was included in the group of 250 to 350 seropositive cohort members. A peripheral blood sample was provided by each donor, and peripheral blood mononuclear cells were used for TCR beta sequencing. Genomic DNA extraction from the blood cell samples was performed with the Qiagen DNeasy Blood Extraction Kit. This clonotype originated in a man over 45 in good health and CMV-seropositive. The rearranged chain carries TRBV13 and TRBJ2-7; tentative D gene TRBD2, with 5 bases matching. Sequencing was done on a sample of PBMCs. The CDR3: CASSLRLSEHYEQYV. The DNA is TGTGCCAGCAGCCTCCGACTATCGGAACACTACGAGCAGTACGTC.